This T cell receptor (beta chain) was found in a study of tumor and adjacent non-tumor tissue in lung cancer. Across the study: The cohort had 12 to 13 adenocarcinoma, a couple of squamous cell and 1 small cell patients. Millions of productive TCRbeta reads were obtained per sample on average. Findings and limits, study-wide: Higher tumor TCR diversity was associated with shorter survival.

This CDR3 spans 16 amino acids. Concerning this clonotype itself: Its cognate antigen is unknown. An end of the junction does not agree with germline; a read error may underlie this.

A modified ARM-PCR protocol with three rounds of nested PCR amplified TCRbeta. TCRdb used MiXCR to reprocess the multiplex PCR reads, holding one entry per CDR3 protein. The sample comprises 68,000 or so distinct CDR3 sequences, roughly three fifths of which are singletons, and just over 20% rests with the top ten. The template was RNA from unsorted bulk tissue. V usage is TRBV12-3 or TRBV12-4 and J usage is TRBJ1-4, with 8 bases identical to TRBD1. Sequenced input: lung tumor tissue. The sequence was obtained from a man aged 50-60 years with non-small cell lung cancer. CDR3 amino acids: CASGRQGITTNEKLFF. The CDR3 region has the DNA TGTGCCAGCGGCAGACAGGGGATAACGACTAATGAAAAATTGTTTTTT.